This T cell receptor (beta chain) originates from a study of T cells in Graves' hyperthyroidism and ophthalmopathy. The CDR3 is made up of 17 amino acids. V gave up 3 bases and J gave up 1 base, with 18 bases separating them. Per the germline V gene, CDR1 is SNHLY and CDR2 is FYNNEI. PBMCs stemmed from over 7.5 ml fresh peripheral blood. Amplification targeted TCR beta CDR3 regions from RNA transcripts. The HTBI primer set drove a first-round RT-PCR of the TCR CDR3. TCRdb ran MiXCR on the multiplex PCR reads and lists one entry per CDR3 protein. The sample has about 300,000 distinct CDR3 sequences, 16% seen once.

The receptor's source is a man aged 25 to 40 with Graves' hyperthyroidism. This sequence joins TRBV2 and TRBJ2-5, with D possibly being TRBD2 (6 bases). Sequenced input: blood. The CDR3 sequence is CASSDVGLAPFQETQYF. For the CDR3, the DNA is TGTGCCAGCAGTGATGTTGGGCTAGCGCCCTTCCAAGAGACCCAGTACTTC.